One sample yielded the 5 T cell receptor beta chains listed below, sequenced in a study of blood T cell repertoires in COVID-19 (dated by TCRdb to about 2020). The library was produced with the immunoSEQ multiplex PCR assay. The immuneACCESS repertoire file appears here via TCRdb, limited to in-frame rearrangements. These files lack a portion of the clones; in checked studies, under half of the deficit traces to unresolved V genes, and the cause of the others is not known. The sample includes almost 200,000 clones, with about 85% observed a single time. Jointly, the top ten make up 0.95% of the sample. Sequencing was carried out using peripheral blood. These receptors were collected from a man aged 55 to 70 with COVID-19, enrolled during active disease.

V is TRBV5-1 and J is TRBJ2-1; D is unresolved. The CDR3 spans 14 residues. From germline, CDR1 is SGHRS and CDR2 YFSETQ. With 0 bases removed from V and 8 bases from J, the gap between germline ends came to 12 bases. The CDR3 nucleotides read TGCGCCAGCAGCTTGGAGGCGGTGTCGGATGAGCAGTTCTTC. Encoded protein: CASSLEAVSDEQFF.

J is TRBJ2-2 and V is TRBV3-1 (or the pseudogene TRBV3-2); 7 positions match TRBD2. Germline-derived CDR1 and CDR2 are LGHDT and YNNKEL (reference sequence). The CDR3 length is 17 residues. Trimming removed 1 base from V and 3 bases from J; junction bases left unmatched: 8. The CDR3 sequence: CASSQGGAGVYTGELFF. In nucleotides, the CDR3 is TGTGCCAGCAGCCAAGGAGGGGCGGGAGTCTACACCGGGGAGCTGTTTTTT.

The CDR3 sequence is CASSDVRRGEQFF. CDR3 DNA: TGTGCCAGTAGTGATGTCCGTAGAGGTGAGCAGTTCTTC. The V call is TRBV19, the J call TRBJ2-1; D remains ambiguous. The germline CDR1 and CDR2 sequences are LNHDA and SQIVND (reference sequence). This CDR3 has 13 amino acids. Trimming took 5 bases from V and 9 from J, leaving 14 bases between them.

This clone was detected once. The CDR3 region has the DNA TGTGCCAGCACCATGGGGGGGGCTGGCGGGGAGCTGTTTTTT. Its protein is CASTMGGAGGELFF. The rearrangement uses TRBV6-5 and TRBJ2-2, with D tentatively TRBD2 (7 bases). The V gene's germline CDR1 is MNHEY and CDR2 SVGAGI. The V gene lost 7 bases and the J gene lost 7 bases, with 16 bases spanning the gap. There are 14 residues in the CDR3.

This chain connects TRBV29-1 to TRBJ1-2; D is uncertain. CDR1 is SQVTM, CDR2 ANQGSEA, per germline. V was cut by 4 bases and J by 2 bases, with 8 bases left in between. The CDR3 has 12 residues. The CDR3 coding sequence is TGCAGCGTTGTTGGAGCCAACTATGGCTACACCTTC. It is translated as CSVVGANYGYTF.